A selection of T cell receptor beta chains follows, all from one sample in a study of identical twins. TCRdb re-analysed the 5' RACE reads in MiXCR, keeping a single row per CDR3 protein. The table includes 450,000 to 600,000 distinct CDR3 sequences, around 24% detected once. These same data were also listed under a study on yellow fever vaccine responses in identical twins.

The sample comprised CD4+ T cells sorted from blood. These TCRs come from a woman between 18 and 30 years old in good health. CDR3s include the opening cysteine and the closing phenylalanine or tryptophan. D genes are given only for firm matches. Some rows have no size entry. The others give once, few or many, or a class for an expanded clone.

J	size	V	D	DNA	CDR3
TRBJ2-2	.	TRBV7-9	.	TGTGCCAGCAGCCGCTCGAGGGGGAAGACGAACACCGGGGAGCTGTTTTTT	CASSRSRGKTNTGELFF
TRBJ2-7	.	TRBV6-2/TRBV6-3	TRBD1	TGTGCCAGCAGGTCACGGACAGGCACCTACGAGCAGTACTTC	CASRSRTGTYEQYF
TRBJ2-2	medium-sized	TRBV28	TRBD2	TGTGCCAGCAGTTTATCCTGGACTAGTGCGGTCACCGGGGAGCTGTTTTTT	CASSLSWTSAVTGELFF
TRBJ2-1	.	TRBV7-9	TRBD1	TGTGCCAGCGACTTAGGGGACAGGGCCTACAATGAGCAGTTCTTC	CASDLGDRAYNEQFF
TRBJ2-1	.	TRBV20-1	TRBD1	TGCAGTGCCCCGGACAGGGTTGGTAATGAGCAGTTCTTC	CSAPDRVGNEQFF
TRBJ2-1	.	TRBV7-2	TRBD2	TGTGCCAGCAGCTCGGGTCTAGCGGGAGGGCTTTACAATGAGCAGTTCTTC	CASSSGLAGGLYNEQFF
TRBJ1-6	.	TRBV12-3/TRBV12-4	.	TGTGCCAGCAGGGAGCAGGGTCTCCGGGGATCACCCCTCCACTTT	CASREQGLRGSPLHF
TRBJ2-1	.	TRBV12-3/TRBV12-4	.	TGTGCCAGCAGACTCGCGGGACAGTTGTTCTTC	CASRLAGQLFF
TRBJ2-4	.	TRBV20-1	TRBD2	TGCAGTGCTAGCGACCCAACGGGACTAGCGGGAGGATTAGCCAAAAACATTCAGTACTTC	CSASDPTGLAGGLAKNIQYF
TRBJ2-5	.	TRBV9	TRBD2	TGTGCCAGCAGCGAGGGACTAGCGGGAGGGCCCCAAGAGACCCAGTACTTC	CASSEGLAGGPQETQYF
TRBJ2-7	.	TRBV12-3/TRBV12-4	TRBD2	TGTGCCACCCAACCGGGACTAGAGGCCAACGAGCAGTACTTC	CATQPGLEANEQYF
TRBJ2-2	.	TRBV5-1	.	TGCGCCAGCAGCTTGGCCGTCGCGAACACCGGGGAGCTGTTTTTT	CASSLAVANTGELFF
TRBJ2-3	few	TRBV11-2	TRBD2	TGTGCCAGCACCCTGGGACTAGCGGGAGCAGATACGCAGTATTTT	CASTLGLAGADTQYF
TRBJ2-1	few	TRBV7-8	.	TGTGCCAGCAGCCTAGTGGGTTCGTGGGGTGGTGAGCAGTTCTTC	CASSLVGSWGGEQFF
TRBJ2-3	.	TRBV11-2	TRBD1	TGTGCCAGCAGCTTATCGACAGGGGCCCGCACAGATACGCAGTATTTT	CASSLSTGARTDTQYF
TRBJ1-6	few	TRBV5-1	.	TGCGCCAGCAGCTTGGAAGGAGTGGGGAATTCACCCCTCCACTTT	CASSLEGVGNSPLHF
TRBJ2-2	few	TRBV29-1	.	TGCAGCGTTTCCCGGCAGGGCGACACCGGGGAGCTGTTTTTT	CSVSRQGDTGELFF
TRBJ2-1	.	TRBV9	TRBD2	TGTGCCAGCAGCGTAGTTCCCTCTGAAGCGGGAGGGAACAATGAGCAGTTCTTC	CASSVVPSEAGGNNEQFF
TRBJ1-4	few	TRBV27	.	TGTGCCAGCAGGCGGTTAGGGCAGACTAATGAAAAACTGTTTTTT	CASRRLGQTNEKLFF
TRBJ1-2	.	TRBV5-1	TRBD1	TGCGCCAGCAGCGAGACAGGGGGCCGACACTATGGCTACACCTTC	CASSETGGRHYGYTF
TRBJ2-1	.	TRBV27	TRBD2	TGTGCCAGCAGTCCCGCACGGGTAGCGGGGGTGTACAATGAGCAGTTCTTC	CASSPARVAGVYNEQFF
TRBJ1-1	.	TRBV6-1	.	TGTGCCAGCAGTGGTGTGGGCCCTAACACTGAAGCTTTCTTT	CASSGVGPNTEAFF
TRBJ2-3	many	TRBV18	.	TGTGCCAGCTCACCAGGGATAACAGATACGCAGTATTTT	CASSPGITDTQYF
TRBJ2-5	.	TRBV11-2	.	TGTGCCAGCAGCCCCCCCGAACGGCGGAAATCCTTTGGGACCCAGTACTTC	CASSPPERRKSFGTQYF
TRBJ2-1	.	TRBV25-1	TRBD1	TGTGCCAGCAGTGAATCCCCCCGGACAGGGGTCAATGAGCAGTTCTTC	CASSESPRTGVNEQFF
TRBJ2-1	.	TRBV12-3/TRBV12-4	.	TGTGCCAGCGCCACCGGGTGGTACAATGAGCAGTTCTTC	CASATGWYNEQFF
TRBJ2-1	.	TRBV2	.	TGTGCCAGCAGTGTCGTGTCCGAGCAGTTCTTC	CASSVVSEQFF
TRBJ2-5	few	TRBV11-2	TRBD1	TGTGCCAGCAGCTTTGGACAGGGGGCTCAAGAGACCCAGTACTTC	CASSFGQGAQETQYF
TRBJ2-7	few	TRBV5-1	TRBD2	TGCGCCAGCAGCGGCGGGACTAGCGGGAGGATCAACGAGCAGTACTTC	CASSGGTSGRINEQYF
TRBJ2-1	few	TRBV5-1	TRBD2	TGCGCCAGCAGCCCCGGGACTAGCGGAAACCTCGGAAATGAGCAGTTCTTC	CASSPGTSGNLGNEQFF
TRBJ1-2	.	TRBV20-1	.	TGCAGTGCTTCCCGACAGACCGAGGGGAACTATGGCTACACCTTC	CSASRQTEGNYGYTF
TRBJ1-1	few	TRBV7-9	.	TGTGCCAGCATGGTCAACACTGAAGCTTTCTTT	CASMVNTEAFF
TRBJ1-5	.	TRBV20-1	.	TGCAGTGCTAGAGGTGATAGCAATCAGCCCCAGCATTTT	CSARGDSNQPQHF
TRBJ2-3	few	TRBV28	TRBD2	TGTGCCAGCAGTTTATTGCTAGCGGGAGGGCCTGGAGCAGATACGCAGTATTTT	CASSLLLAGGPGADTQYF
TRBJ2-1	few	TRBV7-2	.	TGTGCCAGCAGCTTAGTCCTAGTCGGCGAGCAGTTCTTC	CASSLVLVGEQFF
TRBJ2-1	.	TRBV27	TRBD2	TGTGCCAGCAGTCGACTAGCGGCCGGACACAATGAGCAGTTCTTC	CASSRLAAGHNEQFF
TRBJ2-7	.	TRBV10-2	.	TGCGCCAGCAGTGAGCCCCTCCTATCAGCGTACTTC	CASSEPLLSAYF
TRBJ1-6	.	TRBV6-5	.	TGTGCCAGCAGTTACGGTAGCGTCGATAATTCACCCCTCCACTTT	CASSYGSVDNSPLHF
TRBJ2-1	few	TRBV11-2	TRBD1	TGTGCCAGCAGGAGACAGGGTATGGATGAGCAGTTCTTC	CASRRQGMDEQFF
TRBJ2-7	few	TRBV19	.	TGTGCCAGTAGTTCCACCAGAGGCCTCCTGGGGGAGCAGTACTTC	CASSSTRGLLGEQYF
TRBJ1-2	few	TRBV6-5	.	TGTGCCAGCAGTTACGGCCAGACTCTCGGCTACACCTTC	CASSYGQTLGYTF
TRBJ1-4	few	TRBV3-1	.	TGTGCCAGCAGCCAAATAGGGCAAATGGTGGAAAAACTGTTTTTT	CASSQIGQMVEKLFF
TRBJ1-6	.	TRBV19	TRBD1	TGTGCCAGTAGTATGGCCTGGACAGGGCGGGATTCACCCCTCCACTTT	CASSMAWTGRDSPLHF